This T cell receptor beta chain emerged from a study of CD8 T cells in ankylosing spondylitis. This CDR3 comprises 12 residues. The germline V and J ends were trimmed by 4 bases and 10 bases, with 8 bases remaining between them. TCRdb re-called the 5' RACE reads with MiXCR, one entry per CDR3 protein. This sample has approximately 150,000 distinct CDR3 sequences, with 9.5% to 10% found just once. The TCR comes from a female donor with ankylosing spondylitis or in good health (not recorded which). The genes are TRBV12-3 or TRBV12-4 and TRBJ1-6; D ambiguous. Sequencing was performed on blood, either unsorted or a sorted T cell fraction (not recorded which). In DNA, the CDR3 is TGTGCCAGCAGTTATTGGGTCTCACCCCTCCACTTT. Residues: CASSYWVSPLHF.